Presented here are 9 T cell receptor beta chains from one specimen sequenced in a study of T-cell memory formation after mild COVID-19. TCRdb reprocessed the 5' RACE reads with MiXCR, giving one entry per CDR3 protein. The sample carries about 470,000 distinct CDR3 sequences, around a quarter recorded once. Sequencing used PBMCs or a T cell subset sorted from them (not recorded which). All receptors derive from an adult woman who had mild COVID-19 (a few samples of this study predate the infection). Cell type and time point are not known.

This chain links TRBV7-9 with TRBJ2-7, with 10 bases aligning to TRBD1. Germline trimming cut 5 bases from V and 5 bases from J; bases unmatched to any gene: 3. Germline lookup yields CDR1 SEHNR and CDR2 FQNEAQ (reference sequence). The CDR3 totals 13 residues. The DNA for the CDR3 is TGTGCCAGCAGCGACAGGGGGCGCAACGAGCAGTACTTC. Translation gives CASSDRGRNEQYF.

The gene calls are TRBV29-1 and TRBJ2-7; 9 bases match TRBD2. Trimming removed 5 bases from V and 2 bases from J; junction bases left unmatched: 13. Germline V lookup: CDR1 SQVTM, CDR2 ANQGSEA. The CDR3 is 16 amino acids. The CDR3 loop is CSVRAASGIGAYEQYF. The CDR3 coding sequence is TGCAGCGTTCGAGCGGCTAGCGGGATAGGCGCCTACGAGCAGTACTTC.

This clonotype occurred a few times. This chain joins TRBV19 and TRBJ2-1, with D unresolved. The CDR3 spans 12 residues. Trimming removed 7 bases at V and 7 bases at J, with 11 bases between. The germline gives CDR1 LNHDA, CDR2 SQIVND (reference sequence). The DNA of the CDR3 is TGTGCCAGTAAGGGCGCGGTAAATGAGCAGTTCTTC. Its protein product is CASKGAVNEQFF.

The chain joins TRBV12-3 or TRBV12-4 to TRBJ2-1, with D unresolved. This CDR3 is 13 amino acids long. Trimming shortened V by 5 bases and J by 10 bases, and 15 bases separated the two germline ends. CDR3 bases: TGTGCCAGCAGTCCTGCCGGGTCAAGGGAGCAGTTCTTC. Encoded protein: CASSPAGSREQFF.

The V call is TRBV30, the J call TRBJ2-2; D not certain. Trimming stripped 3 bases from V and 6 bases from J, with 17 bases between. The germline V gene has CDR1 GTSNPN and CDR2 SVGIG (reference sequence). The CDR3 runs to 15 residues. The CDR3 DNA sequence: TGTGCCTGGAGGGATAGTTTTAGACTTCCCGGGGAGCTGTTTTTT. Translating gives CAWRDSFRLPGELFF.

The chain recombines TRBV7-9 with TRBJ2-7; the match to TRBD1 covers 8 bases. Looked up from germline, CDR1 is SEHNR and CDR2 is FQNEAQ (reference sequence). CDR3 length: 14 residues. Unmatched junction bases numbered 4, after V lost 4 bases and J lost 2 bases. Here the CDR3 reads CASSSWDRTYEQYF. The CDR3 DNA follows: TGTGCCAGCAGCTCCTGGGACAGGACCTACGAGCAGTACTTC.

The genes are TRBV14 and TRBJ2-1, with 8 nucleotides matching TRBD2. This CDR3 is built from 17 residues. V gave up 4 bases and J gave up 0 bases; unmatched junction bases: 8. Germline values: CDR1 SGHDN, CDR2 FVKESK. CDR3 amino acids: CASSLYSGTSSYNEQFF. The CDR3 coding sequence is TGTGCCAGCAGCCTCTATAGCGGGACGAGCTCCTACAATGAGCAGTTCTTC.

This clonotype was found a few times. This rearrangement joins TRBV5-1 to TRBJ2-1; 12 nucleotides align to TRBD2. Germline V gene sequence: CDR1 SGHRS, CDR2 YFSETQ. This CDR3 region has 15 residues. V lost 4 bases to trimming and J lost 7 bases; unmatched junction nucleotides: 6. Here the CDR3 DNA reads TGCGCCAGCAGCCGCCTAGCGGGGGGGGTTAATGAGCAGTTCTTC. Its translation is CASSRLAGGVNEQFF.

This clonotype was seen a handful of times. The J gene is TRBJ1-1, the V gene TRBV7-9; a possible D gene is TRBD1 (5 bases). This CDR3 has 17 residues. Per germline, CDR1 SEHNR and CDR2 FQNEAQ (reference sequence). The V end lost 0 bases, the J end lost 1 base, and 15 bases lay between the germline ends. CDR3 DNA: TGTGCCAGCAGCTTAGCGCGGGGACTCTTGAAGAACACTGAAGCTTTCTTT. It yields the protein CASSLARGLLKNTEAFF.